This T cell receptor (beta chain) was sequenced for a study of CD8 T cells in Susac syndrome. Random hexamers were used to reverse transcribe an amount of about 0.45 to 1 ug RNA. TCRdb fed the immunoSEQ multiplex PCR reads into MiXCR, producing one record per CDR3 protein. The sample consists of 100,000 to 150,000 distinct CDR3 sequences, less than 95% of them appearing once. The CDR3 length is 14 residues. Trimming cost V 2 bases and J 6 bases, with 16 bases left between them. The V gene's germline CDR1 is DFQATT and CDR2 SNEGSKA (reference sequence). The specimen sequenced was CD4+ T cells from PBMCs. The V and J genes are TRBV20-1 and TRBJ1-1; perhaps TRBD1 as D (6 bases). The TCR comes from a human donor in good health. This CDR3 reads CSARLIRGGAEAFF. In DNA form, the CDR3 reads TGCAGTGCTAGACTTATACGAGGGGGGGCTGAAGCTTTCTTT.